This T cell receptor (beta chain) was profiled in a study of Graves' ophthalmopathy and Graves' hyperthyroidism. Findings and limits, study-wide: Blood was where most expanded thyroid clonotypes above 0.001 frequency also turned up. In predicting ophthalmopathy progression, the model reached about 71% sensitivity and around 72% specificity.

Having ophthalmopathy, the donors showed moderate-to-severe activity, CAS ≥3 and NOSPECS ≥4, with disease lasting under 3 months. The diagnosis was founded upon clinical symptoms, serum thyroxine, TRAb, thyroid ultrasound and orbital computed tomography. From RNA, the CDR3 regions of TCR beta chains were amplified and sequenced. RT-PCR with HTBI primers came first, then second-round multiplex PCR. TCRdb redid the calling of the multiplex PCR reads with MiXCR, one entry per CDR3 protein. The table lists almost 750,000 distinct CDR3 sequences, roughly 41% of them singletons. This clonotype was detected ten times or more. What it binds is not known. The CDR3 sequence is 12 residues long. The V end was cut by 6 bases, the J end by 6 bases, with 12 bases between.

The sample was peripheral blood. This sequence originates from an adult man with Graves' ophthalmopathy. J is TRBJ2-7 and V is TRBV12-3 or TRBV12-4; possibly TRBD1 or TRBD2 for D (6 bases each). CDR3 region: CASSRGGGEQYF. The CDR3 DNA sequence: TGTGCCAGCAGCAGAGGGGGAGGCGAGCAGTACTTC.